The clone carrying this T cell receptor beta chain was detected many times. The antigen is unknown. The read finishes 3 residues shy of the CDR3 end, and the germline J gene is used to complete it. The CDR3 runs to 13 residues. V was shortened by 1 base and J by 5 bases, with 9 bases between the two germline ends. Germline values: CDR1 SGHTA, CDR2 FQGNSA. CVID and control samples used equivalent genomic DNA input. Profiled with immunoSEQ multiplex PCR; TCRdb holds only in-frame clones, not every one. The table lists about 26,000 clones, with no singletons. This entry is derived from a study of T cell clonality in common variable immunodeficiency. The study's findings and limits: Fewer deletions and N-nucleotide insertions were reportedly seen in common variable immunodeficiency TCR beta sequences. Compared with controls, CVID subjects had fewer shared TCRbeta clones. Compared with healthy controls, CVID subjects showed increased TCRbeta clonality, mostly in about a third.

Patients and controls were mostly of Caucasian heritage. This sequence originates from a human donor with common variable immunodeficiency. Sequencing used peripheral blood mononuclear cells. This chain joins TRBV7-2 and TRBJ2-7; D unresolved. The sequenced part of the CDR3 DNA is TGTGCCAGCAGCTTAGTATTTACTAACGAG. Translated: CASSLVFTNE. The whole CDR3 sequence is CASSLVFTNEQYF.